The 31 T cell receptor beta chains below come from one sample, sequenced in a study of blood T cell repertoires in COVID-19. Clones were sequenced by immunoSEQ multiplex PCR, and TCRdb holds only the in-frame ones, with some missing. Found here are 100,000 or so clones, just under 85% of them singletons; the top ten hold 13%. Sequencing was carried out using peripheral blood. The receptors shown here come from a man aged 50 to 60 with active or convalescent COVID-19.

The gene calls are TRBV24-1 and TRBJ2-5; 7 positions match TRBD1. The length of the CDR3 is 15 residues. Per germline, CDR1 KGHDR and CDR2 SFDVKD. The junction had 6 bases not matched to a gene; V was cut back by 4 bases and J by 2 bases. In DNA form, the CDR3 reads TGTGCCACCAGTGACCGCGACAGGGAACAAGAGACCCAGTACTTC. Protein product: CATSDRDREQETQYF.

The gene calls are TRBV13 and TRBJ1-1, with D unclear. Germline V gene data show CDR1 as PRHDT and CDR2 as FYEKMQ (reference sequence). V shed 7 bases and J shed 3 bases, with 15 bases lying between them. The CDR3 is 14 amino acids. The CDR3 reads CASTQGGGDTEAFF. The CDR3 DNA reads as TGTGCCAGCACCCAAGGTGGAGGTGACACTGAAGCTTTCTTT. The full variable domain, in which reference TRBV13 and TRBJ1-1 provide the parts outside the CDR3, is AAGVIQSPRHLIKEKRETATLKCYPIPRHDTVYWYQQGPGQDPQFLISFYEKMQSDKGSIPDRFSAQQFSDYHSELNMSSLELGDSALYFCASTQGGGDTEAFFGQGTRLTVV.

The chain has TRBV29-1 and TRBJ2-2, with unresolved D. Germline V gene data show CDR1 as SQVTM and CDR2 as ANQGSEA. The V end lost 2 bases, the J end lost 3 bases, and 10 bases lay between the germline ends. There are 14 residues in the CDR3. CDR3 protein: CSVESFEDTGELFF. The CDR3, as DNA: TGCAGCGTTGAAAGCTTCGAAGACACCGGGGAGCTGTTTTTT.

J is TRBJ1-3 and V is TRBV9, with D possibly TRBD1 on 6 matching bases. Per the germline V gene, CDR1 is SGDLS and CDR2 is YYNGEE. This CDR3 has 15 residues. Trimming took 0 bases from V and 4 from J, leaving 11 bases between them. The CDR3 reads CASSVASGAGNTIYF. The CDR3 DNA sequence: TGTGCCAGCAGCGTAGCTTCAGGGGCGGGAAACACCATATATTTT.

The rearrangement links TRBV19 to TRBJ1-1; no clear D gene. From germline, CDR1 is LNHDA and CDR2 SQIVND (reference sequence). This CDR3 contains 13 residues. Trimming stripped 1 base from V and 5 bases from J, with 8 bases between. CDR3 residues: CASSIGQYTEAFF. CDR3 coding DNA: TGTGCCAGTAGTATAGGGCAGTATACTGAAGCTTTCTTT.

The CDR3 loop reads CASSPGVNEKLFF. The CDR3 nucleotides are TGTGCCAGCAGCCCCGGGGTTAATGAAAAACTGTTTTTT. This chain uses TRBV2 with TRBJ1-4; D is unclear. The CDR3 covers 13 residues. Per the germline V gene, CDR1 is SNHLY and CDR2 is FYNNEI. V lost 6 bases and J lost 4, with 9 bases in between.

Worth noting for this clone: The germline gene is not matched at one end of the junction; a read error may be the cause. This rearrangement joins TRBV19 to TRBJ1-5, with a weak D call TRBD1 (5 bases). From germline, CDR1 is LNHDA and CDR2 SQIVND (reference sequence). The CDR3 covers 15 residues. The CDR3 coding sequence is TGTGCCAGTAGCTCCCGGGGGAGGGCGTATCATCCCCAGCATTTT. This gives the protein CASSSRGRAYHPQHF.

This clone was observed a single time. The chain carries TRBV3-1 (or the pseudogene TRBV3-2) and TRBJ2-1, with 13 nucleotides matching TRBD2. The CDR3 is 18 amino acids. Per germline, CDR1 LGHDT and CDR2 YNNKEL (reference sequence). Unmatched junction bases numbered 6, after V lost 0 bases and J lost 4 bases. The DNA for the CDR3 is TGTGCCAGCAGCCAAGATATAAGGGGACTAGCGGGATACAATGAGCAGTTCTTC. It codes for CASSQDIRGLAGYNEQFF.

This sequence joins TRBV5-1 and TRBJ1-1, with D perhaps TRBD1 (5 bases). V dropped 7 bases and J dropped 3 bases, with 10 bases sitting between them. The CDR3 length is 12 residues. Germline loops: CDR1 SGHRS, CDR2 YFSETQ. CDR3 in DNA: TGCGCCAGCGGGCGGGGCGACACTGAAGCTTTCTTT. Protein product: CASGRGDTEAFF.

This chain links TRBV4-2 with TRBJ2-5; 11 positions agree with TRBD1. Germline CDR1 is LGHNA and CDR2 is YNFKEQ. This CDR3 is 17 amino acids long. J was trimmed by 2 bases and V by 3 bases; bases with no gene match: 8. In DNA, the CDR3 is TGTGCCAGCAGCCAGACCTTCGGGACAGGGGGTCAAGAGACCCAGTACTTC. Protein: CASSQTFGTGGQETQYF.

The chain has TRBV24-1 and TRBJ2-1, with D possibly matching TRBD1 (5 bases). This CDR3 has 16 residues. Germline V gene sequence: CDR1 KGHDR, CDR2 SFDVKD. Trimming took off 5 bases at V and 2 bases at J, with 15 bases between the two ends. The CDR3 protein is CATSVGWGGTYNEQFF. CDR3 DNA: TGTGCCACCAGTGTTGGTTGGGGCGGAACCTACAATGAGCAGTTCTTC.

V usage is TRBV4-1 and J usage is TRBJ2-3; 13 bases agree with TRBD2. The junction had 5 bases not matched to a gene; V was cut back by 2 bases and J by 0 bases. In germline, CDR1 is MGHRA, CDR2 YSYEKL. This CDR3 is 18 amino acids long. The CDR3, as DNA: TGCGCCAGCAGCCAACGACTAGCGGGAGGTTCCAGCACAGATACGCAGTATTTT. Its translation: CASSQRLAGGSSTDTQYF.

The chain uses TRBV5-1 and TRBJ2-6; the match to TRBD1 covers 8 bases. The germline gives CDR1 SGHRS, CDR2 YFSETQ. Trimming took 5 bases from V and 4 from J; bases not matched to a gene: 5. CDR3 length: 15 residues. The CDR3 region is CASSFRGPGANVLTF. CDR3 in DNA: TGCGCCAGCAGTTTCAGGGGGCCAGGGGCCAACGTCCTGACTTTC.

The chain is built from TRBV5-1 and TRBJ2-5; a weak D match, TRBD2 (5 bases). From germline, CDR1 is SGHRS and CDR2 YFSETQ. Deletions cut 0 bases from V and 5 bases from J, with 20 bases between. This CDR3 region has 17 residues. CDR3 amino acids: CASSLGLARNGWETQYF. For the CDR3, the DNA is TGCGCCAGCAGCTTGGGGCTAGCCCGTAACGGCTGGGAGACCCAGTACTTC.

The chain joins TRBV11-3 to TRBJ2-1; D is ambiguous. Trimming removed 0 bases at V and 0 bases at J, with 6 bases between. This CDR3 region has 15 residues. Germline CDR1 reads SGHNT; CDR2 reads YENEEA. In DNA, the CDR3 is TGTGCCAGCAGCTTAGACAGTAACTCCTACAATGAGCAGTTCTTC. This codes for CASSLDSNSYNEQFF.

The chain links TRBV18 to TRBJ1-2, with 7 bases aligning to TRBD1. V lost 2 bases and J lost 7; bases outside the gene matches: 1. Germline CDR1 and CDR2: KGHSH and LQKENI. CDR3 length: 12 amino acids. CDR3 nucleotides: TGTGCCAGCTCACCAGGGACAGTTGGCTACACCTTC. Translated: CASSPGTVGYTF.

This chain links TRBV25-1 with TRBJ2-7; no clear D. Trimming left V 1 base short and J 6 bases short, with 13 bases between. CDR1 MGHDK and CDR2 SYGVNS come from the germline V gene. The CDR3 has 14 amino acids. The CDR3 bases are TGTGCCAGCAGTGAATTAAGCAGCGTGGCCGAGCAGTACTTC. This gives the protein CASSELSSVAEQYF.

The rearrangement uses TRBV28 and TRBJ2-7; possible D gene TRBD2, 6 bases. With 5 bases removed from V and 2 bases from J, the gap between germline ends came to 13 bases. The CDR3 has 14 residues. From germline, CDR1 is MDHEN and CDR2 SYDVKM. DNA for the CDR3: TGTGCCAGCAGTCTTAGCGGAAGGACCTACGAGCAGTACTTC. Its protein is CASSLSGRTYEQYF.

This CDR3 reads CASSLRQGWHGYTF. The CDR3 nucleotides are TGTGCCAGCAGCCTCCGACAGGGGTGGCATGGCTACACCTTC. This sequence joins TRBV13 and TRBJ1-2; 8 nucleotides match TRBD1. This CDR3 is 14 amino acids long. The V segment lost 5 bases and the J segment 6 bases; nucleotides outside the gene matches: 8. Germline loops: CDR1 PRHDT, CDR2 FYEKMQ (reference sequence).

The rearrangement joins TRBV24-1 to TRBJ2-2, with 7 bases identical to TRBD2. The germline CDR1 and CDR2 sequences are KGHDR and SFDVKD. The CDR3 runs 17 residues. The junction had 9 bases not matched to a gene; V was cut back by 3 bases and J by 3 bases. CDR3 protein: CATSDVSSGTHTGELFF. The CDR3 DNA is TGTGCCACCAGTGATGTGTCGAGCGGGACCCACACCGGGGAGCTGTTTTTT.

The chain has TRBV2 and TRBJ1-4; D is uncertain. The CDR3 is 15 residues long. Between the trimmed V and J ends, which lost 6 bases and 8 bases, there was a span of 19 bases. Germline-derived CDR1 and CDR2 are SNHLY and FYNNEI. CDR3 protein: CASRADRNLGEKLFF. The CDR3 DNA follows: TGTGCCAGCAGAGCGGACCGAAACCTCGGGGAAAAACTGTTTTTT.

The gene calls are TRBV19 and TRBJ1-3; TRBD1 might be the D (5 bases). CDR1 is LNHDA and CDR2 is SQIVND in the germline V gene (reference sequence). Trimming took 6 bases from V and 0 from J, leaving 15 bases between them. The CDR3 extends over 16 amino acids. CDR3 nucleotide sequence: TGTGCCAGTAGGGATCCCGGGGGTCTCTCTGGAAACACCATATATTTT. This sequence encodes CASRDPGGLSGNTIYF.

This rearrangement joins TRBV7-8 to TRBJ1-4; unclear D gene. The V end was cut by 5 bases, the J end by 0 bases, with 13 bases between. Germline CDR1 is SGHVS and CDR2 is FQNEAQ. The CDR3 has 16 residues. The CDR3 loop reads CASSARGISTNEKLFF. CDR3 DNA: TGTGCCAGCAGCGCCCGCGGGATATCAACTAATGAAAAACTGTTTTTT.

The chain is built from TRBV6-5 and TRBJ2-5; TRBD2 aligns across 8 bases. The CDR3 is 14 amino acids. The germline CDR1 and CDR2 sequences are MNHEY and SVGAGI. V lost 7 bases and J lost 5; bases outside the gene matches: 9. The CDR3 coding sequence is TGTGCCAGCACCCCGGGGGGGGCGGGGGAGACCCAGTACTTC. Translation: CASTPGGAGETQYF.

The genes are TRBV9 and TRBJ2-1, with D perhaps TRBD1 (6 bases). The CDR3 consists of 15 residues. V was trimmed by 4 bases and J by 7 bases, leaving 18 bases between them. The V gene's germline CDR1 is SGDLS and CDR2 YYNGEE. The DNA for the CDR3 is TGTGCCAGCAGCATACGAGGGGGAGTTGAAAATGAGCAGTTCTTC. Its translation: CASSIRGGVENEQFF.

This clone was seen only a few times. The rearrangement links TRBV5-1 to TRBJ1-5, with D possibly being TRBD1 (5 bases). The CDR3 is 13 amino acids. Trimming pared 2 bases from V and 12 bases from J, leaving 15 bases between. Germline-derived CDR1 and CDR2 are SGHRS and YFSETQ. The CDR3 region has the DNA TGCGCCAGCAGCTTCTCAGGAGGGGAGCTCCAGCATTTT. Protein: CASSFSGGELQHF.

The chain has TRBV5-1 and TRBJ2-7; D is uncertain. This CDR3 is 11 amino acids long. The germline V gene encodes CDR1 SGHRS and CDR2 YFSETQ. V was cut by 3 bases and J by 10 bases, with 11 bases left in between. CDR3 DNA: TGCGCCAGCAGCTCGAACAATGAACAGTACTTC. Residues: CASSSNNEQYF.

In this sample, this clone turned up a few times. This chain connects TRBV18 to TRBJ2-2; D might be TRBD1 (6 bases). V dropped 2 bases and J dropped 1 base, with 8 bases sitting between them. The CDR3 consists of 15 residues. Germline V lookup: CDR1 KGHSH, CDR2 LQKENI. The CDR3 nucleotides are TGTGCCAGCTCACCATGGACAGAGAACACCGGGGAGCTGTTTTTT. Translated: CASSPWTENTGELFF.

V is TRBV12-3 or TRBV12-4 and J is TRBJ1-1, with 7 bases matching TRBD1. CDR3 length equals 12 residues. Trimming removed 2 bases from V and 11 bases from J; junction bases left unmatched: 5. CDR3 sequence (DNA): TGTGCCAGCAGTTTAACAGGGGAGTCGGCTTTCTTT. Its translation: CASSLTGESAFF.

The chain links TRBV19 to TRBJ2-7; the D is unclear. Germline lookup yields CDR1 LNHDA and CDR2 SQIVND (reference sequence). V lost 5 bases to trimming and J lost 6 bases, with 8 bases between them. The CDR3 is 11 residues long. CDR3 nucleotide sequence: TGTGCCAGTAGTGGTAGAACCGAGCAGTACTTC. Amino acids: CASSGRTEQYF.

The genes are TRBV10-3 and TRBJ2-1, with 8 bases lining up with TRBD2. J was trimmed by 0 bases and V by 3 bases; bases with no gene match: 10. The germline CDR1 and CDR2 sequences are ENHRY and SYGVKD. CDR3 length equals 18 residues. The CDR3 is CAISDILAGQSSYNEQFF. Here the CDR3 DNA reads TGTGCCATCAGTGACATCCTAGCGGGTCAGAGCTCCTACAATGAGCAGTTCTTC.